The rows below give T cell receptor beta chains drawn from one sample of a study of T cells in Graves' hyperthyroidism and ophthalmopathy. TCRdb recomputed calls from the multiplex PCR reads with MiXCR, one row per CDR3 protein. The sample carries about 520,000 distinct CDR3 sequences, roughly 24% recorded once. Sequencing was done on a sample of blood. The receptors were sampled from a woman aged 25 to 39 with Graves' ophthalmopathy. Both conserved end residues are part of each CDR3. The D gene is left open where the match is weak. Expanded clones are given a class, and other clones once, few, many or no size at all.

d_gene	len	abundance	j_gene	v_gene	CDR3aa	CDR3nt
-	13	few	TRBJ2-7	TRBV6-5	CASSYVGLNEQYF	TGTGCCAGCAGTTACGTGGGGCTAAACGAGCAGTACTTC
-	17	few	TRBJ2-6	TRBV27	CASGLGQPVSGADVLTF	TGTGCCAGTGGCCTTGGACAACCCGTCTCTGGGGCCGACGTCCTGACTTTC
TRBD1	13	many	TRBJ1-2	TRBV6-4	CASTGDRDYGYTF	TGTGCCAGTACCGGGGACAGGGATTATGGCTACACCTTC
-	15	many	TRBJ2-7	TRBV20-1	CSAMKPGDTWYEQYF	TGCAGTGCTATGAAACCGGGAGATACATGGTACGAGCAGTACTTC
TRBD1	15	-	TRBJ2-7	TRBV5-1	CASSLTIQDRAAQYF	TGCGCCAGCAGCTTGACGATCCAGGACAGGGCCGCGCAGTACTTC
-	14	many	TRBJ2-7	TRBV7-4	CASSLYPTRCEQYF	TGTGCCAGCAGCTTATATCCCACGAGATGTGAGCAGTACTTC
-	13	few	TRBJ2-7	TRBV3-1	CASSQGLASEQYF	TGTGCCAGCAGCCAAGGGTTAGCCTCCGAGCAGTACTTC
-	14	many	TRBJ1-1	TRBV6-5	CASSYIPGQSEAFF	TGTGCCAGCAGTTACATACCGGGGCAGTCTGAAGCTTTCTTT
-	15	many	TRBJ1-5	TRBV19	CASSMAQAPRQPQHF	TGTGCCAGTAGTATGGCCCAGGCCCCGAGGCAGCCCCAGCATTTT
TRBD1	16	-	TRBJ1-5	TRBV6-1	CASSARDRGLGQPQHF	TGTGCCAGCAGTGCCCGGGACAGGGGGCTGGGACAGCCCCAGCATTTT
-	15	-	TRBJ1-1	TRBV19	CASSADKAVGTEAFF	TGTGCCAGTAGCGCTGACAAGGCCGTGGGGACTGAAGCTTTCTTT
-	13	-	TRBJ1-2	TRBV12-3/TRBV12-4	CASSLAQFYGYTF	TGTGCCAGCAGTTTGGCCCAATTCTATGGCTACACCTTC
-	17	-	TRBJ2-5	TRBV15	CATSRGARSSVQETQYF	TGTGCCACCAGCAGGGGAGCGAGGAGTAGCGTACAAGAGACCCAGTACTTC
-	15	many	TRBJ2-2	TRBV15	CATSRESREGGELFF	TGTGCCACCAGCAGAGAGTCTCGGGAAGGCGGGGAGCTGTTTTTT
-	15	many	TRBJ2-5	TRBV2	CASSINPGHQETQYF	TGTGCCAGCAGTATAAACCCGGGGCACCAAGAGACCCAGTACTTC
TRBD1	15	many	TRBJ2-7	TRBV27	CASSSQGGWSYEQYF	TGTGCCAGCAGTTCACAGGGGGGATGGTCCTACGAGCAGTACTTC
-	12	-	TRBJ2-7	TRBV28	CASTLTSYEQYF	TGTGCCAGCACTTTGACTTCTTACGAGCAGTACTTC
TRBD1	16	many	TRBJ1-5	TRBV27	CASRATGGASNQPQHF	TGTGCCAGCAGAGCGACAGGGGGAGCGAGCAATCAGCCCCAGCATTTT
TRBD1	14	-	TRBJ1-2	TRBV6-1	CASRSTGGTEGYTF	TGTGCCAGCAGATCTACAGGGGGCACTGAAGGCTACACCTTC
-	14	few	TRBJ2-7	TRBV4-1	CASSQEGPDYEQYF	TGCGCCAGCAGCCAAGAGGGGCCAGACTACGAGCAGTACTTC
TRBD2	16	many	TRBJ2-7	TRBV20-1	CSARDPLAGGPHEQYF	TGCAGTGCTAGAGATCCGTTAGCGGGGGGGCCACACGAGCAGTACTTC
-	21	many	TRBJ1-3	TRBV6-5	CASSYGRQTGRAGSSGNTIYF	TGCGCCAGCAGTTACGGCCGACAGACCGGGAGGGCGGGGAGCTCTGGAAACACCATATATTTT
-	14	few	TRBJ2-6	TRBV3-1	CASSQVAGANVLTF	TGTGCCAGCAGCCAAGTCGCTGGGGCCAACGTCCTGACTTTC
-	15	-	TRBJ1-2	TRBV6-1	CASSDLWQGGNGYTF	TGTGCCAGCAGCGACCTATGGCAGGGAGGGAACGGCTACACCTTC
-	11	-	TRBJ2-2	TRBV29-1	CSVGLAGELFF	TGCAGCGTTGGGCTAGCCGGGGAGCTGTTTTTT
TRBD2	15	many	TRBJ2-2	TRBV2	CASRTSGLDTGELFF	TGTGCCAGCAGGACTAGCGGGTTAGACACCGGGGAGCTGTTTTTT
TRBD1	16	-	TRBJ1-5	TRBV5-6	CASSPWTGQGNQPQHF	TGTGCCAGCAGCCCTTGGACAGGGCAGGGCAATCAGCCCCAGCATTTT
-	11	many	TRBJ2-2	TRBV19	CASSYPGELFF	TGTGCCAGTAGTTACCCCGGGGAGCTGTTTTTT
TRBD1	19	few	TRBJ1-1	TRBV10-3	CAIMSASGQGIPGRTEAFF	TGTGCCATCATGTCAGCTTCGGGACAGGGAATCCCTGGAAGGACTGAAGCTTTCTTT